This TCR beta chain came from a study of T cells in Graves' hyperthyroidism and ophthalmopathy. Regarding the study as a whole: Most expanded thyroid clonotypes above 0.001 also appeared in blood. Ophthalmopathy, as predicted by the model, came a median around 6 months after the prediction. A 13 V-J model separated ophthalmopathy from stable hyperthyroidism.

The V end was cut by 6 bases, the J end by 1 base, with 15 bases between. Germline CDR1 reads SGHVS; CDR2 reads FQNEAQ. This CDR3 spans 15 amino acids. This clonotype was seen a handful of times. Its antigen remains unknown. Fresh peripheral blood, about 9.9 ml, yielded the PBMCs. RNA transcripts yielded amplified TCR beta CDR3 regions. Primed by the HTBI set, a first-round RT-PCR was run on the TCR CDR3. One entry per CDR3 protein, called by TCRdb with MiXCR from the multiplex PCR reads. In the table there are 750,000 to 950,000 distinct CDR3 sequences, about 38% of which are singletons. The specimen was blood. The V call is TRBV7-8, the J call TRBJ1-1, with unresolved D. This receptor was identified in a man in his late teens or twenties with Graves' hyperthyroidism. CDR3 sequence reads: CASRSGRTRNTEAFF. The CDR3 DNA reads TGTGCCAGCAGATCTGGTCGGACGAGGAACACTGAAGCTTTCTTT.